The 27 T cell receptor beta chains below all came from one sample that was sequenced in a study of control samples from healthy donors and cancer patients. Some clones are missing from TCRdb's copy, which holds only in-frame ones; the method was immunoSEQ multiplex PCR. The repertoire consists of about 120,000 clones, with around 89% occurring once and the leading ten covering roughly 40%. Input material: blood. The receptors shown here come from a man aged 50 or older in good health.

The J gene is TRBJ1-1, the V gene TRBV19; D not certain. This CDR3 has 13 residues. The germline V and J ends were trimmed by 5 bases and 2 bases, with 9 bases remaining between them. Per the germline V gene, CDR1 is LNHDA and CDR2 is SQIVND (reference sequence). The CDR3 here is CASSWGGNTEAFF. The CDR3 nucleotides read TGTGCCAGTAGTTGGGGAGGCAACACTGAAGCTTTCTTT.

The chain is built from TRBV12-5 and TRBJ2-3; D gene uncertain. CDR1 and CDR2 from the germline V gene are LGHNT and FRNRAP. The CDR3 extends over 16 amino acids. V dropped 0 bases and J dropped 1 base, with 11 bases sitting between them. CDR3 DNA: TGTGCTAGTGGTTTGGTAGATGGGCACGGCACAGATACGCAGTATTTT. This sequence encodes CASGLVDGHGTDTQYF.

The chain links TRBV5-5 to TRBJ2-7; no reliable D call. The CDR3 is 16 residues long. Deletions cut 0 bases from V and 0 bases from J, with 13 bases between. The germline V gene has CDR1 SGHKS and CDR2 YYEKEE (reference sequence). This CDR3 is CASSLEGLFDSYEQYF. Here the CDR3 DNA reads TGTGCCAGCAGCTTGGAAGGGCTGTTTGACTCCTACGAGCAGTACTTC. The whole variable domain, filled in from reference TRBV5-5 and TRBJ2-7, reads DAGVTQSPTHLIKTRGQQVTLRCSPISGHKSVSWYQQVLGQGPQFIFQYYEKEERGRGNFPDRFSARQFPNYSSELNVNALLLGDSALYLCASSLEGLFDSYEQYFGPGTRLTVT.

This chain uses TRBV12-3 or TRBV12-4 with TRBJ2-7, with D possibly being TRBD1 (6 bases). V was pared by 5 bases and J by 0 bases, with 8 bases between. The CDR3 has 13 residues. CDR3 in DNA: TGTGCCAGCAGTACAGGGAGCTCCTACGAGCAGTACTTC. Translating gives CASSTGSSYEQYF.

This clone was found once. This chain connects TRBV5-1 to TRBJ1-1; 7 bases are shared with TRBD1. Losses at the gene ends were 0 bases for V and 2 bases for J; bases not matched to a gene: 1. This CDR3 contains 14 residues. CDR1 SGHRS and CDR2 YFSETQ come from the germline V gene. In DNA form, the CDR3 reads TGCGCCAGCAGCTTGGAGGGGGCTAACACTGAAGCTTTCTTT. Protein sequence: CASSLEGANTEAFF.

The V call is TRBV7-2, the J call TRBJ1-5, with D unclear. Germline CDR1 and CDR2: SGHTA and FQGNSA. The CDR3 contains 14 residues. V was trimmed by 5 bases and J by 11 bases, leaving 19 bases between them. The CDR3 loop reads CASSPWGLVATQHF. The CDR3 nucleotides read TGTGCCAGCAGCCCGTGGGGTTTAGTGGCGACCCAGCATTTT.

This clone was detected a few times. The chain couples TRBV19 to TRBJ1-5, with D possibly being TRBD1 (5 bases). The V end was cut by 6 bases, the J end by 3 bases, with 21 bases between. CDR3 length: 17 residues. Germline V gene data show CDR1 as LNHDA and CDR2 as SQIVND (reference sequence). The CDR3 region has the DNA TGTGCCAGTAGCATTCCCGGGACCGAGAAAATCAATCAGCCCCAGCATTTT. It encodes CASSIPGTEKINQPQHF.

This chain joins TRBV7-8 and TRBJ2-1; D possibly matches TRBD1 or TRBD2 (5 bases each). The V gene lost 5 bases and the J gene lost 2 bases, with 10 bases spanning the gap. CDR1 and CDR2 from the germline V gene are SGHVS and FQNEAQ. CDR3 length: 14 residues. CDR3 sequence reads: CASSTGAPYNEQFF. CDR3 bases: TGTGCCAGCAGCACCGGGGCACCCTACAATGAGCAGTTCTTC.

The chain is built from TRBV18 and TRBJ1-6; weak D call: TRBD1 (6 bases). The CDR3 has 15 residues. Germline V gene data show CDR1 as KGHSH and CDR2 as LQKENI. V lost 0 bases and J 9 bases, leaving 12 bases between the germline ends. The DNA of the CDR3 is TGTGCCAGCTCACCACCGAACAGGGTTGGTTCACCCCTCCACTTT. The encoded protein is CASSPPNRVGSPLHF.

The genes are TRBV6-2 or TRBV6-3 and TRBJ2-4; D gene unclear. Per germline, CDR1 MNHEY and CDR2 SVGEGT. V dropped 5 bases and J dropped 3 bases, with 17 bases sitting between them. The CDR3 has 16 residues. CDR3 coding DNA: TGTGCCAGCAGTCCCCTTCGTGTTCTCGGCAAAAACATTCAGTACTTC. Translating it yields CASSPLRVLGKNIQYF.

The chain uses TRBV7-6 and TRBJ2-7, with 7 bases identical to TRBD1. Germline loops: CDR1 SGHVS, CDR2 FNYEAQ. The trim removed 5 bases at V and 1 base at J, leaving 2 bases unmatched. The CDR3 runs to 13 residues. The CDR3 sequence: CASSPGGSYEQYF. CDR3 sequence (DNA): TGTGCCAGCAGCCCAGGGGGATCCTACGAGCAGTACTTC.

Here the CDR3 reads CASSIYQGLQPQHF. CDR3 DNA sequence: TGTGCCAGTAGTATCTATCAGGGGTTGCAGCCCCAGCATTTT. The V gene is TRBV19, the J gene TRBJ1-5, with D maybe TRBD1 (6 bases). CDR1 and CDR2 (germline): LNHDA, SQIVND (reference sequence). This CDR3 has 14 amino acids. Trimming shortened V by 3 bases and J by 7 bases, and 13 bases separated the two germline ends. Supplemented by reference TRBV19 and TRBJ1-5, the full variable domain reads DGGITQSPKYLFRKEGQNVTLSCEQNLNHDAMYWYRQDPGQGLRLIYYSQIVNDFQKGDIAEGYSVSREKKESFPLTVTSAQKNPTAFYLCASSIYQGLQPQHFGDGTRLSIL.

The rearrangement joins TRBV6-2 or TRBV6-3 to TRBJ2-7; 9 nucleotides agree with TRBD1. After removal of 3 bases from V and 6 bases from J, the junction contained 6 bases not matched to a gene. The CDR3 has 14 residues. Germline V CDR1 and CDR2: MNHEY, SVGEGT. Here the CDR3 reads CASSYSGQGSEQYF. Written as DNA, the CDR3 is TGTGCCAGCAGTTATTCGGGACAGGGCTCCGAGCAGTACTTC.

The rearrangement uses TRBV6-5 and TRBJ2-7; D call uncertain. The V gene's germline CDR1 is MNHEY and CDR2 SVGAGI. V was cut by 1 base and J by 7 bases, with 14 bases left in between. The CDR3 consists of 14 residues. CDR3 sequence: CASSYFSTLGEQYF. CDR3 DNA sequence: TGTGCCAGCAGTTACTTCTCCACCCTGGGAGAGCAGTACTTC.

This sequence joins TRBV4-1 and TRBJ1-2; maybe TRBD1 (5 bases). The germline CDR1 and CDR2 sequences are MGHRA and YSYEKL. The length of the CDR3 is 15 residues. Trimming pared 0 bases from V and 2 bases from J, leaving 10 bases between. The DNA of the CDR3 is TGCGCCAGCAGCCAAGATTCCGGGGGGAACTATGGCTACACCTTC. Amino acid sequence: CASSQDSGGNYGYTF.

The chain recombines TRBV5-1 with TRBJ1-1; 8 nucleotides match TRBD1. Looked up from germline, CDR1 is SGHRS and CDR2 is YFSETQ. Trimming removed 3 bases from V and 4 bases from J; junction bases left unmatched: 8. The CDR3 is 15 residues long. In DNA form, the CDR3 reads TGCGCCAGCAGCTGGACCGGGCAGGGGGCCACTGAAGCTTTCTTT. This translates into CASSWTGQGATEAFF.

The gene calls are TRBV4-3 and TRBJ2-3; 9 nucleotides align to TRBD2. The CDR3 contains 14 residues. Germline lookup yields CDR1 LGHNA and CDR2 YSLEER. J lost 4 bases, V lost 4 bases, and 3 bases had no gene match. The CDR3 sequence: CASSLGLASDTQYF. The DNA for the CDR3 is TGCGCCAGCAGCCTGGGACTAGCATCAGATACGCAGTATTTT.

The chain joins TRBV7-8 to TRBJ1-3; possibly TRBD1 for D (5 bases). The CDR3 length is 14 residues. The germline gives CDR1 SGHVS, CDR2 FQNEAQ. Trimming stripped 1 base from V and 2 bases from J, with 6 bases between. DNA for the CDR3: TGTGCCAGCAGCTTAGGAGGGGCTGGAAACACCATATATTTT. Translation: CASSLGGAGNTIYF.

The chain employs TRBV7-9 and TRBJ1-1, with D tentatively TRBD1 (6 bases). This CDR3 is built from 14 residues. Trimming removed 2 bases from V and 5 bases from J, with 12 bases in between. CDR1 and CDR2 (germline): SEHNR, FQNEAQ (reference sequence). The CDR3 sequence is CASSLQGLGTEAFF. The CDR3 DNA is TGTGCCAGCAGCTTACAGGGGCTAGGAACTGAAGCTTTCTTT.

Remarks on this clone: Other DNA sequences in the sample encode the same CDR3. The chain carries TRBV29-1 and TRBJ1-1; D is unclear. Trimming took 1 base from V and 0 from J, leaving 6 bases between them. Germline values: CDR1 SQVTM, CDR2 ANQGSEA. The CDR3 runs 13 residues. The CDR3 reads CSVEGGMNTEAFF. The CDR3 DNA is TGCAGCGTTGAAGGGGGAATGAACACTGAAGCTTTCTTT.

The genes are TRBV9 and TRBJ1-5; tentative D call: TRBD1 (6 bases). The CDR3 contains 14 residues. Germline V gene sequence: CDR1 SGDLS, CDR2 YYNGEE. Trimming cost V 3 bases and J 6 bases, with 13 bases left between them. As DNA, the CDR3 is TGTGCCAGCAGCGAGGGGGGCAGAGGTCAGCCCCAGCATTTT. Amino acid sequence: CASSEGGRGQPQHF.

This rearrangement joins TRBV19 to TRBJ2-3, with 7 bases identical to TRBD1. The V gene's germline CDR1 is LNHDA and CDR2 SQIVND (reference sequence). CDR3 length: 16 residues. V lost 6 bases to trimming and J lost 1 base; unmatched junction nucleotides: 10. In DNA form, the CDR3 reads TGTGCCAGTAGGCCGGGACAGCATTCCGGCACAGATACGCAGTATTTT. This translates into CASRPGQHSGTDTQYF.

This clone came up once. The chain employs TRBV3-1 (or the pseudogene TRBV3-2) and TRBJ1-2; D ambiguous. Trimming shortened V by 0 bases and J by 8 bases, and 10 bases separated the two germline ends. CDR3 length: 13 residues. The germline V gene has CDR1 LGHDT and CDR2 YNNKEL (reference sequence). For the CDR3, the DNA is TGTGCCAGCAGCCAAGATCAGGCCTGGGGCTACACCTTC. Its translation is CASSQDQAWGYTF.

V is TRBV3-1 (or the pseudogene TRBV3-2) and J is TRBJ2-7; no clear D gene. This CDR3 spans 16 amino acids. Germline CDR1 and CDR2: LGHDT and YNNKEL (reference sequence). Between the trimmed V and J ends, which lost 4 bases and 0 bases, there was a span of 16 bases. This chain's CDR3 is CASSPTGLLSSYEQYF. The DNA for the CDR3 is TGTGCCAGCAGCCCGACCGGGCTTCTGAGCTCCTACGAGCAGTACTTC.

The chain carries TRBV19 and TRBJ1-2; D uncertain. CDR1 and CDR2 from the germline V gene are LNHDA and SQIVND (reference sequence). Deletions cut 3 bases from V and 4 bases from J, with 9 bases between. The CDR3 is 13 amino acids. The CDR3 DNA is TGTGCCAGTAGTATGGGCCAGAGCTATGGCTACACCTTC. Its translation is CASSMGQSYGYTF.

The CDR3 DNA reads as TGTGCCAGCAGCTACGGACGTCCGGGACAGGGACCCTACACCTTC. This encodes CASSYGRPGQGPYTF. The rearrangement joins TRBV7-6 to TRBJ1-2; 9 bases are shared with TRBD1. The CDR3 is 15 amino acids. The J segment lost 10 bases and the V segment lost 4 bases, leaving 13 bases of the junction unmatched. Germline loops: CDR1 SGHVS, CDR2 FNYEAQ.

The chain couples TRBV6-5 to TRBJ1-6; the D is unclear. The length of the CDR3 is 12 residues. V shed 6 bases and J shed 8 bases, with 8 bases lying between them. The germline gives CDR1 MNHEY, CDR2 SVGAGI. The CDR3 region has the DNA TGTGCCAGCAGGACCCTGGATTCACCCCTCCACTTT. Protein product: CASRTLDSPLHF.